Each of the 19 T cell receptor beta chains below was sequenced from the same sample in a study of T-cell memory formation after mild COVID-19. Via MiXCR, TCRdb re-called the 5' RACE reads, giving one row per CDR3 protein. The table includes hundreds of thousands of distinct CDR3 sequences, roughly 20% detected once. The sequencing input was PBMCs or a T cell subset sorted from them (not recorded which). The receptor set was obtained from an adult woman who had mild COVID-19 (a few samples of this study predate the infection). Cell type and time point are not known.

The V and J genes are TRBV5-1 and TRBJ2-2; 10 nucleotides line up with TRBD2. This CDR3 has 16 amino acids. V shed 2 bases, J shed 2 bases, and the junction held 3 bases outside the gene matches. The germline gives CDR1 SGHRS, CDR2 YFSETQ. The CDR3, as DNA: TGCGCCAGCAGCTTACTAGCGGGGATTAACACCGGGGAGCTGTTTTTT. This translates into CASSLLAGINTGELFF.

This chain connects TRBV3-1 to TRBJ2-7; D unresolved. The germline V and J ends were trimmed by 0 bases and 3 bases, with 12 bases remaining between them. This CDR3 has 15 residues. Germline values: CDR1 LGHDT, CDR2 YNNKEL (reference sequence). CDR3 nucleotide sequence: TGTGCCAGCAGCCAAGAATGGGGTCTGGTCTACGAGCAGTACTTC. As protein: CASSQEWGLVYEQYF.

This chain uses TRBV7-2 with TRBJ2-1; D not certain. Trimming stripped 2 bases from V and 6 bases from J, with 14 bases between. CDR3 size: 15 residues. The germline CDR1 and CDR2 sequences are SGHTA and FQGNSA. The CDR3: CASSLTNNNANEQFF. In DNA form, the CDR3 reads TGTGCCAGCAGCTTAACCAACAACAATGCCAATGAGCAGTTCTTC.

Many counts were recorded for this clonotype. The chain has TRBV7-2 and TRBJ2-4, with a tentative D call TRBD2 (6 bases). Between the trimmed V and J ends, which lost 6 bases and 0 bases, there was a span of 21 bases. The CDR3 sequence is 18 residues long. The germline V gene encodes CDR1 SGHTA and CDR2 FQGNSA. In DNA, the CDR3 is TGTGCCAGCAGGACCAATTGGCGGGATGGGGGAGCCAAAAACATTCAGTACTTC. Encoded protein: CASRTNWRDGGAKNIQYF.

This sequence joins TRBV5-1 and TRBJ1-2; possible D gene TRBD1, 6 bases. The length of the CDR3 is 13 residues. V dropped 1 base and J dropped 7 bases, with 11 bases sitting between them. In germline, CDR1 is SGHRS, CDR2 YFSETQ. The CDR3: CASSLSQGGGYTF. The CDR3 DNA reads as TGCGCCAGCAGCTTGTCACAGGGCGGTGGCTACACCTTC.

This sequence joins TRBV18 and TRBJ2-3; no firm D call. Germline V CDR1 and CDR2: KGHSH, LQKENI. The ends were cut back, 5 bases at V and 0 bases at J, with 6 bases in the middle. The CDR3 contains 13 residues. The CDR3 protein is CASSTISTDTQYF. The CDR3 DNA is TGTGCCAGCTCAACAATTAGCACAGATACGCAGTATTTT.

This clonotype was seen more than once but under ten times. The genes are TRBV4-1 and TRBJ1-2; D uncertain. Germline CDR1 and CDR2: MGHRA and YSYEKL. With 1 base removed from V and 7 bases from J, the gap between germline ends came to 7 bases. This CDR3 spans 12 amino acids. For the CDR3, the DNA is TGCGCCAGCAGCCAAGGGAACCTTGGCTACACCTTC. This codes for CASSQGNLGYTF.

This clonotype occurred a few times. V usage is TRBV12-3 or TRBV12-4 and J usage is TRBJ1-3; 7 bases agree with TRBD1. V gave up 3 bases and J gave up 3 bases; unmatched junction bases: 5. There are 15 residues in the CDR3. The CDR3 here is CASSFFQGGGNTIYF. The CDR3 region has the DNA TGTGCCAGCAGTTTCTTCCAGGGGGGTGGAAACACCATATATTTT.

The chain recombines TRBV7-9 with TRBJ1-5, with D hard to call. Deletions cut 1 base from V and 7 bases from J, with 5 bases between. CDR3 length equals 12 residues. Germline loops: CDR1 SEHNR, CDR2 FQNEAQ (reference sequence). The CDR3 DNA follows: TGTGCCAGCAGCTTAGATTTCCAGCCCCAGCATTTT. This codes for CASSLDFQPQHF.

The chain uses TRBV10-3 and TRBJ1-2, with D perhaps matching TRBD1 (6 bases). From germline, CDR1 is ENHRY and CDR2 SYGVKD. The CDR3 spans 15 residues. V dropped 1 base and J dropped 4 bases, with 13 bases sitting between them. CDR3 sequence: CAISELTGTIYGYTF. CDR3 DNA: TGTGCCATCAGTGAGTTAACCGGGACAATCTATGGCTACACCTTC.

This clonotype has just a few counts. The CDR3 loop reads CASSSNIRQENTEAFF. CDR3 DNA: TGTGCCAGCAGTTCCAATATTCGACAGGAGAACACTGAAGCTTTCTTT. The genes are TRBV5-6 and TRBJ1-1, with D tentatively TRBD1 (6 bases). The germline CDR1 and CDR2 sequences are SGHDT and YYEEEE. CDR3 length: 16 residues. V was cut by 5 bases and J by 1 base, with 18 bases left in between.

The genes are TRBV20-1 and TRBJ2-7, with a possible D match to TRBD1 (5 bases). The germline V gene has CDR1 DFQATT and CDR2 SNEGSKA (reference sequence). The CDR3 runs 12 residues. V lost 1 base to trimming and J lost 7 bases, with 11 bases between them. The CDR3 DNA follows: TGCAGTGCTAGAGGTAACAGGCTGGAGCAGTACTTC. It codes for CSARGNRLEQYF.

The chain links TRBV5-1 to TRBJ2-4, with D possibly TRBD2 on 5 matching bases. Germline V gene lookup returns CDR1 SGHRS and CDR2 YFSETQ. The CDR3 loop spans 15 amino acids. Trimming removed 5 bases from V and 1 base from J, with 13 bases in between. The CDR3 sequence is CASRKMDLAKNIQYF. CDR3 nucleotide sequence: TGCGCCAGCAGGAAGATGGACTTGGCCAAAAACATTCAGTACTTC.

This clonotype was counted a few times. The genes are TRBV7-9 and TRBJ1-1; no firm D call. The germline V and J ends were trimmed by 5 bases and 0 bases, with 10 bases remaining between them. Per the germline V gene, CDR1 is SEHNR and CDR2 is FQNEAQ (reference sequence). The CDR3 consists of 14 residues. The CDR3 region has the DNA TGTGCCAGCAGCATCCGGGCCCTGAACACTGAAGCTTTCTTT. Protein sequence: CASSIRALNTEAFF. Supplemented by reference TRBV7-9 and TRBJ1-1, the full variable domain reads DTGVSQNPRHKITKRGQNVTFRCDPISEHNRLYWYRQTLGQGPEFLTYFQNEAQLEKSRLLSDRFSAERPKGSFSTLEIQRTEQGDSAMYLCASSIRALNTEAFFGQGTRLTVV.

Only a few counts were recorded for this clonotype. V usage is TRBV11-1 and J usage is TRBJ2-7, with D possibly being TRBD1 or TRBD2 (5 bases each). The germline CDR1 and CDR2 sequences are SGHAT and FQDESV (reference sequence). This CDR3 contains 15 residues. Deletions cut 8 bases from V and 1 base from J, with 18 bases between. The CDR3 is CASRSRDGGSYEQYF. For the CDR3, the DNA is TGTGCCAGCCGATCCCGGGACGGAGGATCCTACGAGCAGTACTTC.

This clonotype occurred many times. The chain carries TRBV7-2 and TRBJ2-1; D unresolved. Germline V lookup: CDR1 SGHTA, CDR2 FQGNSA. Trimming removed 5 bases from V and 4 bases from J, with 9 bases in between. The CDR3 runs 13 residues. This CDR3 is CASSLVNYNEQFF. The CDR3 region has the DNA TGTGCCAGCAGCCTCGTCAATTACAATGAGCAGTTCTTC.

Many counts were recorded for this clonotype. The gene calls are TRBV30 and TRBJ1-2; D remains ambiguous. The CDR3 has 13 residues. The V and J ends lost 2 bases and 2 bases respectively, with 9 bases between them. In germline, CDR1 is GTSNPN, CDR2 SVGIG (reference sequence). The CDR3 here is CAWSTDENYGYTF. CDR3 bases: TGTGCCTGGAGTACAGATGAAAACTATGGCTACACCTTC.

This clonotype was observed a few times. Mismatch with germline at one junction end may stem from a read error. V and J are TRBV7-7 and TRBJ2-1; tentative D call: TRBD2 (5 bases). Germline values: CDR1 SSHAT, CDR2 FNYEAQ (reference sequence). The CDR3 extends over 15 amino acids. CDR3 nucleotide sequence: TGTGCTAGCAGCTTAGCCCCGGACTTATACAATGAGCAGTTCTTC. Its protein product is CASSLAPDLYNEQFF.

The chain couples TRBV20-1 to TRBJ1-2; D is unresolved. V shed 0 bases and J shed 8 bases, with 16 bases lying between them. Per germline, CDR1 DFQATT and CDR2 SNEGSKA (reference sequence). There are 14 residues in the CDR3. This chain's CDR3 is CSARDHNRPRGYTF. CDR3 DNA: TGCAGTGCTAGAGATCATAACAGACCTCGGGGCTACACCTTC.